Following are 5 T cell receptor beta chains from one sample sequenced in a study of T-cell reconstitution after alpha-beta-depleted transplantation in children. Preparing the TCRbeta library involved the use of unique molecular identifiers. TCRdb reprocessed the PCR reads via MiXCR and lists one record per CDR3 protein. The sample includes 500,000 to 750,000 distinct CDR3 sequences, roughly 13% of them seen just once. The sequenced sample was PBMCs, mostly from graft donor cells, obtained 360 days after TCRalphabeta/CD19-depleted stem cell transplant. The receptors shown here come from a male patient younger than 18 who had a stem cell transplant for acute myeloid leukemia, so the T cells may come from the graft donor.

This clonotype was counted between two and nine times. V usage is TRBV20-1 and J usage is TRBJ1-5; no clear D. The germline gives CDR1 DFQATT, CDR2 SNEGSKA (reference sequence). The CDR3 has 15 amino acids. The germline V and J ends were trimmed by 1 base and 3 bases, with 13 bases remaining between them. The CDR3, as DNA: TGCAGTGCTAGAGCCGAGAGGTTACACAATCAGCCCCAGCATTTT. Translated, it gives CSARAERLHNQPQHF.

In its sample, this clonotype was seen many times. The rearrangement links TRBV28 to TRBJ2-7; D possibly corresponds to TRBD1 (5 bases). Between the trimmed V and J ends, which lost 8 bases and 6 bases, there was a span of 17 bases. CDR1 is MDHEN and CDR2 is SYDVKM in the germline V gene. The CDR3 contains 13 residues. The CDR3 spells CASFRESQGEQYF. The CDR3, as DNA: TGTGCCAGCTTCAGGGAATCCCAAGGCGAGCAGTACTTC.

Many counts were recorded for this clonotype. The gene calls are TRBV6-2 or TRBV6-3 and TRBJ2-1; D may be TRBD1 (5 bases). The CDR3 extends over 11 amino acids. CDR1 is MNHEY and CDR2 is SVGEGT in the germline V gene. The germline V and J ends were trimmed by 7 bases and 9 bases, with 10 bases remaining between them. The CDR3 nucleotides read TGTGCCAGCACCTTAAGGGGTGAGCAGTTCTTC. Protein product: CASTLRGEQFF.

In this sample, this clonotype turned up a few times. The chain couples TRBV7-9 to TRBJ1-2; no definite D call. The germline CDR1 and CDR2 sequences are SEHNR and FQNEAQ (reference sequence). The CDR3 totals 15 residues. V shed 7 bases and J shed 4 bases, with 19 bases lying between them. CDR3 nucleotides: TGTGCCAGCATCCCCTCGGGTTTTTGGGGCTATGGCTACACCTTC. It translates to CASIPSGFWGYGYTF.

This clonotype has only a few counts. This chain joins TRBV12-3 or TRBV12-4 and TRBJ2-2; D is unclear. The V gene lost 6 bases and the J gene lost 6 bases, with 11 bases spanning the gap. This CDR3 is built from 13 residues. The CDR3 DNA follows: TGTGCCAGCAGCTCGTTCCGGCCCGGGGAGCTGTTTTTT. This gives the protein CASSSFRPGELFF.